This TCR beta chain was captured in a study of shared clonotypes between healthy human individuals. Around 200 ng DNA, around 30,000 T cell genomes, went into each sorted-subset replicate PCR. TCRdb's table, derived via immunoSEQ multiplex PCR, lists solely in-frame clones and lacks some. In the table there are fewer than 850,000 clones, 72% of which are singletons. Germline V lookup: CDR1 SGHRS, CDR2 YFSETQ. The trim removed 4 bases at V and 5 bases at J, leaving 5 bases unmatched. CDR3 length equals 14 residues. Donors were healthy HIV-negative adults without recent acute infections or vaccinations.

The sequence was collected from a woman in her 30s in good health. Input material: memory CD4+ T cells sorted from blood. Subset given: CD45RA-negative fraction. The chain joins TRBV5-1 to TRBJ2-7; 11 nucleotides match TRBD2. The CDR3 here is CASSLAGGENEQYF. CDR3 bases: TGCGCCAGCAGCCTAGCGGGGGGCGAAAACGAGCAGTACTTC.